One T cell receptor (beta chain) is described in this entry. There are a few counts of this clonotype. Its recognized antigen is unknown. The record has no base qualities; no much larger clone is one base away. Reading the germline V gene (reference sequence) gives CDR1 SEHNR and CDR2 FQNEAQ. From the cysteine up to the phenylalanine, the CDR3 has a length of 15 residues. CDR3 DNA only is kept here, 45 bases in frame from base 1. The junction carries 19 bases between V and J, which are trimmed by 4 bases and 9 bases respectively. Library preparation employed PCR. TCRdb shows the sequencer as Illumina HiSeq 2500. TCR libraries were prepared with molecular barcoding, using unique molecular identifiers to normalize TCRbeta repertoire quantification. TCRdb reanalyzed the raw reads on its own, using fastp at Q25 for trimming and MiXCR for clone calling, and kept in-frame beta chains. One record per CDR3 amino acid sequence lists the most common genes and DNA. For this sample there are about 640,000 distinct CDR3 sequences; around a sixth appear just once. The ten largest account for under 1.2% of the sample.

The data belong to a study of T-cell reconstitution after alpha-beta-depleted transplantation in children (dated by TCRdb to between 2015 and 2016). About the investigation overall: The study quantitatively tracked T-cell immune reconstitution after TCRalphabeta/CD19-depleted allogeneic hematopoietic cell transplantation in children using TCR repertoire profiling.

The clonotype originates from a human donor who donated a stem cell graft to a child with acute myeloid leukemia. The material sequenced was PBMCs from the stem cell graft donor, taken from the stem cell graft. The V and J genes are TRBV7-9 and TRBJ2-1; tentative D gene TRBD1, with 6 bases matching. The CDR3 here reads CASSSVGIQGGEQFF. The DNA sequence is as follows: TGTGCCAGCAGCTCCGTTGGGATCCAAGGGGGTGAGCAGTTCTTC. The CDR3, completed at both ends by the reference TRBV7-9 and TRBJ2-1 genes, gives the full variable domain DTGVSQNPRHKITKRGQNVTFRCDPISEHNRLYWYRQTLGQGPEFLTYFQNEAQLEKSRLLSDRFSAERPKGSFSTLEIQRTEQGDSAMYLCASSSVGIQGGEQFFGPGTRLTVL.